Below, 28 T cell receptor beta chains from the same sample are listed, as sequenced in a study of cytomegalovirus exposure and HLA in healthy donors. PCR amplification relied on 60 Vbeta primers (plus 13 Jbeta primers). The protocol was immunoSEQ multiplex PCR, while the TCRdb copy is restricted to in-frame clones and leaves out a portion. The sample yields around 110,000 clones, around three quarters seen once. Sequenced input: PBMCs. These receptors were taken from a woman aged 18-35 years in good health and CMV-seropositive.

The chain links TRBV5-1 to TRBJ2-7, with 12 bases that match TRBD2. With 0 bases clipped from V and 3 bases from J, the junction kept 1 base outside the gene matches. The V gene's germline CDR1 is SGHRS and CDR2 YFSETQ. CDR3 length: 15 residues. In nucleotides, the CDR3 is TGCGCCAGCAGCTTGGCACTAGCGGGAGGCTACGAGCAGTACTTC. The encoded protein is CASSLALAGGYEQYF.

The chain uses TRBV9 and TRBJ2-7; 7 positions match TRBD1. This CDR3 region has 13 residues. Trimming took 4 bases from V and 2 from J; bases not matched to a gene: 3. The germline V gene encodes CDR1 SGDLS and CDR2 YYNGEE. The CDR3 loop is CASSTGTAYEQYF. The DNA for the CDR3 is TGTGCCAGCAGCACCGGGACAGCCTACGAGCAGTACTTC. The full variable domain, in which reference TRBV9 and TRBJ2-7 provide the parts outside the CDR3, is DSGVTQTPKHLITATGQRVTLRCSPRSGDLSVYWYQQSLDQGLQFLIQYYNGEERAKGNILERFSAQQFPDLHSELNLSSLELGDSALYFCASSTGTAYEQYFGPGTRLTVT.

V gene TRBV6-5 combines with J gene TRBJ1-2, with D possibly matching TRBD1 (5 bases). V was clipped by 6 bases and J by 4 bases, with 12 bases between them. CDR1 and CDR2 from the germline V gene are MNHEY and SVGAGI. CDR3 size: 13 residues. The CDR3 sequence is CASSSPGVYGYTF. The CDR3 region has the DNA TGTGCCAGCAGCAGCCCGGGGGTCTATGGCTACACCTTC.

The chain has TRBV7-9 and TRBJ1-1; D is ambiguous. The V end lost 2 bases, the J end lost 1 base, and 5 bases lay between the germline ends. The CDR3 runs 13 residues. Germline CDR1 SEHNR, CDR2 FQNEAQ (reference sequence). The DNA of the CDR3 is TGTGCCAGCAGCTTACTGGCGAACACTGAAGCTTTCTTT. It specifies CASSLLANTEAFF.

The rearrangement links TRBV28 to TRBJ2-7, with D perhaps TRBD2 (6 bases). Deletions cut 5 bases from V and 6 bases from J, with 14 bases between. CDR3 length: 13 amino acids. The germline gives CDR1 MDHEN, CDR2 SYDVKM. The CDR3 DNA reads as TGTGCCAGCAGTATAGTTGCGGGGAGCGAGCAGTACTTC. This encodes CASSIVAGSEQYF.

V gene TRBV7-9 combines with J gene TRBJ2-5; D not resolved. Germline V gives CDR1 SEHNR, CDR2 FQNEAQ (reference sequence). V gave up 2 bases and J gave up 5 bases, with 9 bases separating them. The CDR3 is 13 residues long. The CDR3 DNA reads TGTGCCAGCAGCTTAAATACAGAGGAGACCCAGTACTTC. Translation: CASSLNTEETQYF. The variable domain in full, completed from reference TRBV7-9 and TRBJ2-5, reads DTGVSQNPRHKITKRGQNVTFRCDPISEHNRLYWYRQTLGQGPEFLTYFQNEAQLEKSRLLSDRFSAERPKGSFSTLEIQRTEQGDSAMYLCASSLNTEETQYFGPGTRLLVL.

This clone was counted once. V usage is TRBV9 and J usage is TRBJ2-3, with TRBD2 matching over 14 bases. The CDR3 length is 17 residues. From germline, CDR1 is SGDLS and CDR2 YYNGEE. J was trimmed by 4 bases and V by 3 bases; bases with no gene match: 7. The CDR3 sequence is CASSATGLAGVADTQYF. The CDR3 DNA sequence: TGTGCCAGCAGCGCGACGGGACTAGCGGGAGTTGCAGATACGCAGTATTTT. Complete variable domain (other parts from reference TRBV9 and TRBJ2-3): DSGVTQTPKHLITATGQRVTLRCSPRSGDLSVYWYQQSLDQGLQFLIQYYNGEERAKGNILERFSAQQFPDLHSELNLSSLELGDSALYFCASSATGLAGVADTQYFGPGTRLTVL.

CDR3 residues: CASSSTGREQYF. The CDR3 DNA follows: TGTGCCAGCAGCTCGACAGGGCGAGAGCAGTACTTC. This rearrangement joins TRBV7-8 to TRBJ2-7, with 7 positions matching TRBD1. The CDR3 is 12 amino acids. CDR1 is SGHVS, CDR2 FQNEAQ, per germline. Losses at the gene ends were 4 bases for V and 7 bases for J; bases not matched to a gene: 4.

V is TRBV15 and J is TRBJ1-5, with 10 bases identical to TRBD1. With V trimmed by 8 bases and J by 7 bases, 5 bases remained unmatched. Germline CDR1 is LNHNV and CDR2 is YYDKDF (reference sequence). CDR3 length equals 13 residues. The CDR3 DNA reads as TGTGCCACCTCGGGACAGGGGAAACAGCCCCAGCATTTT. Encoded protein: CATSGQGKQPQHF.

The rearrangement links TRBV30 to TRBJ2-4; 7 nucleotides agree with TRBD1. This CDR3 has 11 residues. Germline CDR1 is GTSNPN and CDR2 is SVGIG (reference sequence). With V trimmed by 5 bases and J by 12 bases, 7 bases remained unmatched. The DNA for the CDR3 is TGTGCCTGGCGTGACAGGGACACTCAGTACTTC. Translating gives CAWRDRDTQYF.

The chain is built from TRBV6-5 and TRBJ2-5; 10 bases fit TRBD2. The CDR3 consists of 16 residues. V lost 4 bases and J lost 0; bases outside the gene matches: 5. The germline V gene encodes CDR1 MNHEY and CDR2 SVGAGI. The CDR3 nucleotides are TGTGCCAGCAGTTCCCTGAGCGGGAGGGACCAAGAGACCCAGTACTTC. As protein: CASSSLSGRDQETQYF.

Turning to this clone: Other DNA sequences within the sample encode an identical CDR3. This rearrangement joins TRBV5-1 to TRBJ2-5; 9 bases are a match to TRBD1. This CDR3 is 14 amino acids long. J gave up 4 bases and V 0 bases, and 1 base lay outside the gene matches. CDR1 SGHRS and CDR2 YFSETQ come from the germline V gene. CDR3 sequence reads: CASSLGQGGETQYF. CDR3 DNA sequence: TGCGCCAGCAGCTTGGGACAGGGGGGAGAGACCCAGTACTTC.

J is TRBJ1-2 and V is TRBV7-3; no firm D call. Germline V gene data show CDR1 as SGHTA and CDR2 as FQGTGA. The CDR3 totals 13 residues. Trimming took 2 bases from V and 7 from J, leaving 11 bases between them. The CDR3 DNA sequence: TGTGCCAGCAGCTTACCGGTGTCTGGTGGCTACACCTTC. Translation gives CASSLPVSGGYTF.

The V and J genes are TRBV29-1 and TRBJ2-3, with D unresolved. The CDR3 length is 14 residues. CDR1 is SQVTM and CDR2 is ANQGSEA in the germline V gene. The V gene lost 4 bases and the J gene lost 0 bases, with 11 bases spanning the gap. The CDR3 region has the DNA TGCAGCGTTGGGTTTGGTACTAGCACAGATACGCAGTATTTT. It codes for CSVGFGTSTDTQYF.

This chain links TRBV7-9 with TRBJ2-7, with D possibly being TRBD1 (5 bases). The V and J ends lost 8 bases and 3 bases respectively, with 11 bases between them. Looked up from germline, CDR1 is SEHNR and CDR2 is FQNEAQ (reference sequence). This CDR3 has 12 residues. The CDR3 DNA is TGTGCCAGCGAAAAGGGGAACTACGAGCAGTACTTC. This sequence encodes CASEKGNYEQYF.

This chain links TRBV13 with TRBJ1-1; D not certain. Germline V gives CDR1 PRHDT, CDR2 FYEKMQ (reference sequence). With 1 base removed from V and 6 bases from J, the gap between germline ends came to 3 bases. CDR3 size: 11 residues. The CDR3 reads CASSLVAEAFF. The CDR3 region has the DNA TGTGCCAGCAGCTTAGTAGCTGAAGCTTTCTTT.

In its sample, this clone was seen once. The chain links TRBV5-4 to TRBJ1-5; no definite D call. The V end lost 0 bases, the J end lost 3 bases, and 7 bases lay between the germline ends. Germline V gives CDR1 SGHNT, CDR2 YYREEE (reference sequence). The CDR3 runs 14 residues. CDR3 residues: CASSLVPDNQPQHF. CDR3 bases: TGTGCCAGCAGCTTGGTGCCAGACAATCAGCCCCAGCATTTT.

The chain links TRBV19 to TRBJ2-1, with TRBD2 identical over 7 bases. Per the germline V gene, CDR1 is LNHDA and CDR2 is SQIVND (reference sequence). After removal of 7 bases from V and 7 bases from J, the junction contained 13 bases not matched to a gene. This CDR3 is built from 15 residues. The CDR3: CASTIRWDSGNEQFF. The CDR3 DNA follows: TGTGCCAGTACAATTAGATGGGATAGCGGGAATGAGCAGTTCTTC. Based on the CDR3 plus reference TRBV19 and TRBJ2-1, the full variable domain is DGGITQSPKYLFRKEGQNVTLSCEQNLNHDAMYWYRQDPGQGLRLIYYSQIVNDFQKGDIAEGYSVSREKKESFPLTVTSAQKNPTAFYLCASTIRWDSGNEQFFGPGTRLTVL.

The V and J genes are TRBV7-9 and TRBJ2-2, with 8 bases that match TRBD1. Germline V gene data show CDR1 as SEHNR and CDR2 as FQNEAQ (reference sequence). The CDR3 loop spans 15 amino acids. Trimming removed 0 bases from V and 7 bases from J; junction bases left unmatched: 4. Here the CDR3 reads CASSLAQGAGGELFF. CDR3 DNA: TGTGCCAGCAGCTTAGCCCAGGGGGCTGGCGGGGAGCTGTTTTTT.

The V gene is TRBV9, the J gene TRBJ2-4; 9 bases are shared with TRBD1. The V segment lost 4 bases and the J segment 8 bases; nucleotides outside the gene matches: 7. This CDR3 has 14 amino acids. CDR1 SGDLS and CDR2 YYNGEE come from the germline V gene. The CDR3 region has the DNA TGTGCCAGCAGCATCCGGGACAGGGACCACATTCAGTACTTC. Protein sequence: CASSIRDRDHIQYF.

The chain carries TRBV5-1 and TRBJ1-1; possibly TRBD1 for D (6 bases). This CDR3 contains 14 residues. V was pared by 0 bases and J by 3 bases, with 9 bases between. Germline CDR1 is SGHRS and CDR2 is YFSETQ. The CDR3 nucleotides read TGCGCCAGCAGCTTGGACAGGGTACACACTGAAGCTTTCTTT. Its protein product is CASSLDRVHTEAFF.

The chain carries TRBV12-2 and TRBJ2-7; the DNA was not compared with TRBD2, the D call given in the table. TRBV12-2 is given as a pseudogene. CDR3 size: 16 residues. CDR3 protein: CASRSAWKCRRAEQYF. DNA of the CDR3: TGTGCAAGTCGCTCGGCATGGAAGTGCAGGCGGGCTGAGCAGTACTTC.

The V call is TRBV9, the J call TRBJ1-2; 7 bases align to TRBD1. V lost 3 bases to trimming and J lost 4 bases; unmatched junction nucleotides: 6. From germline, CDR1 is SGDLS and CDR2 YYNGEE. This CDR3 has 14 amino acids. As DNA, the CDR3 is TGTGCCAGCAGCGCTACTGGACAGGTCTATGGCTACACCTTC. As protein: CASSATGQVYGYTF.

The chain couples TRBV11-1 to TRBJ2-1; 11 nucleotides line up with TRBD1. Trimming removed 3 bases from V and 8 bases from J; junction bases left unmatched: 6. Germline V gives CDR1 SGHAT, CDR2 FQDESV (reference sequence). This CDR3 region has 15 residues. CDR3 sequence (DNA): TGTGCCAGCAGCTTGGGGGACAGGGGGAAAGATGAGCAGTTCTTC. This codes for CASSLGDRGKDEQFF.

V is TRBV19 and J is TRBJ2-7; 7 positions match TRBD1. CDR3 size: 14 residues. Germline CDR1 reads LNHDA; CDR2 reads SQIVND (reference sequence). Losses at the gene ends were 5 bases for V and 4 bases for J; bases not matched to a gene: 8. The CDR3 coding sequence is TGTGCCAGTAGTCATCTGGGACAGTATTACGAGCAGTACTTC. Amino acids: CASSHLGQYYEQYF.

V gene TRBV28 combines with J gene TRBJ1-1; TRBD1 agrees at 10 bases. Trimming took 4 bases from V and 11 from J; bases not matched to a gene: 4. The germline gives CDR1 MDHEN, CDR2 SYDVKM. The CDR3 is 12 residues long. The CDR3 is CASSSRTGGAFF. The CDR3 DNA sequence: TGTGCCAGCAGTTCCCGGACAGGGGGGGCTTTCTTT.

This clone was seen only once. The V gene is TRBV9, the J gene TRBJ1-1; D might be TRBD1 (6 bases). The CDR3 totals 13 residues. Trimming took 4 bases from V and 2 from J, leaving 9 bases between them. The germline gives CDR1 SGDLS, CDR2 YYNGEE. The DNA for the CDR3 is TGTGCCAGCAGCTTGGACAGTAACACTGAAGCTTTCTTT. It encodes CASSLDSNTEAFF.

This chain links TRBV15 with TRBJ1-4; TRBD1 matches at 8 bases. V dropped 3 bases and J dropped 5; count of bases not matched to a gene: 5. Germline CDR1 LNHNV, CDR2 YYDKDF (reference sequence). This CDR3 is 15 amino acids long. The CDR3 loop reads CATSSPPGGNEKLFF. In DNA, the CDR3 is TGTGCCACCAGCAGTCCGCCAGGGGGCAATGAAAAACTGTTTTTT.